This is a list of T cell receptor beta chains from one sample in a study of blood T cell repertoires in COVID-19. Profiled with immunoSEQ multiplex PCR; TCRdb holds only in-frame clones, not every one. The data show around 390,000 clones, 80% to 90% seen once. The specimen was PBMCs or T cells enriched from blood (not recorded which). Every receptor here comes from a woman between 50 and 59 years old who had recovered from COVID-19. Both conserved end residues are part of each CDR3. Fields, in order: J gene, V gene, D gene, CDR3 length, clone size, CDR3 DNA, CDR3 protein. A D gene is named only where the DNA matches it firmly. Clone size, where shown, is once, few, many, or a class for clones that have expanded.

J gene: TRBJ1-1
V gene: TRBV7-9
D gene: -
CDR3 length: 13
clone size: -
CDR3 DNA: TGTGCCAGCAGCCATCCTCCCCAAGAGGAGGCTTTCTTT
CDR3 protein: CASSHPPQEEAFF

J gene: TRBJ1-1
V gene: TRBV11-2
D gene: -
CDR3 length: 15
clone size: -
CDR3 DNA: TGTGCCAGCAGCTTCGATTACTACATGAACACTGAAGCTTTCTTT
CDR3 protein: CASSFDYYMNTEAFF

J gene: TRBJ1-2
V gene: TRBV12-5
D gene: -
CDR3 length: 13
clone size: -
CDR3 DNA: TGTGCTAGTGGTTTGGCCCAAAACTATGGCTACACCTTC
CDR3 protein: CASGLAQNYGYTF

J gene: TRBJ1-5
V gene: TRBV3-1/TRBV3-2
D gene: TRBD1
CDR3 length: 16
clone size: -
CDR3 DNA: TGTGCCAGTAGAGACAGGGTCGGGGGAAGCAATCAGCCCCAGCATTTT
CDR3 protein: CASRDRVGGSNQPQHF

J gene: TRBJ2-7
V gene: TRBV11-2
D gene: -
CDR3 length: 14
clone size: -
CDR3 DNA: TGTGCCAGCAGCTCCGGGGGGCGATCCTACGAGCAGTACTTC
CDR3 protein: CASSSGGRSYEQYF

J gene: TRBJ1-1
V gene: TRBV2
D gene: -
CDR3 length: 12
clone size: -
CDR3 DNA: TGTGCCAGCCAAACAGGGCCGGGTGAAGCTTTCTTT
CDR3 protein: CASQTGPGEAFF

J gene: TRBJ1-5
V gene: TRBV6-2/TRBV6-3
D gene: -
CDR3 length: 18
clone size: -
CDR3 DNA: TGTGCCAGCAGTTACTCTTTATTCGTCGGCGGAGTCAATCAGCCCCAGCATTTT
CDR3 protein: CASSYSLFVGGVNQPQHF

J gene: TRBJ1-1
V gene: TRBV29-1
D gene: -
CDR3 length: 14
clone size: once
CDR3 DNA: TGCAGCGTCCGCCCATTTACAGCTCACACTGAAGCTTTCTTT
CDR3 protein: CSVRPFTAHTEAFF

J gene: TRBJ1-1
V gene: TRBV5-1
D gene: TRBD1
CDR3 length: 15
clone size: -
CDR3 DNA: TGCGCCAGCAGACCACCGACAGGGGTCAACACTGAAGCTTTCTTT
CDR3 protein: CASRPPTGVNTEAFF

J gene: TRBJ2-7
V gene: TRBV6-6
D gene: TRBD1
CDR3 length: 14
clone size: -
CDR3 DNA: TGTGCCAGCAGCCCTTTGGGACAGGAATACGAGCAGTACTTC
CDR3 protein: CASSPLGQEYEQYF

J gene: TRBJ1-1
V gene: TRBV3-1/TRBV3-2
D gene: TRBD1
CDR3 length: 14
clone size: -
CDR3 DNA: TGTGCCAGCAGTCGGTCCCGGGACAGAGTTGAAGCTTTCTTT
CDR3 protein: CASSRSRDRVEAFF

J gene: TRBJ2-3
V gene: TRBV5-8
D gene: TRBD2
CDR3 length: 16
clone size: -
CDR3 DNA: TGTGCCAGCAGCCCGGGACTAGCGGGGAACACAGATACGCAGTATTTT
CDR3 protein: CASSPGLAGNTDTQYF

J gene: TRBJ1-5
V gene: TRBV6-1
D gene: -
CDR3 length: 12
clone size: once
CDR3 DNA: TGTGCCAGCAGTGAGGCAAATCAGCCCCAGCATTTT
CDR3 protein: CASSEANQPQHF

J gene: TRBJ1-6
V gene: TRBV6-5
D gene: TRBD1
CDR3 length: 14
clone size: -
CDR3 DNA: TGTGCCAGCAGTCGAGACAGGGCCAATTCACCCCTCCACTTT
CDR3 protein: CASSRDRANSPLHF

J gene: TRBJ1-1
V gene: TRBV2
D gene: -
CDR3 length: 13
clone size: -
CDR3 DNA: TGTGCCAGCATAGAGGAAGTCAACACTGAAGCTTTCTTT
CDR3 protein: CASIEEVNTEAFF

J gene: TRBJ2-1
V gene: TRBV7-9
D gene: -
CDR3 length: 15
clone size: -
CDR3 DNA: TGTGCCAGCAGCTCAACAGGACGCTCCTACAATGAGCAGTTCTTC
CDR3 protein: CASSSTGRSYNEQFF

J gene: TRBJ1-2
V gene: TRBV3-1/TRBV3-2
D gene: -
CDR3 length: 16
clone size: -
CDR3 DNA: TGTGCCAGCAGCCATGATCACAGGGCCGGGGAGTATGGCTACACCTTC
CDR3 protein: CASSHDHRAGEYGYTF

J gene: TRBJ1-3
V gene: TRBV9
D gene: -
CDR3 length: 12
clone size: -
CDR3 DNA: TGTGCCAGCAGCGTCAGTGGAAACACCATATATTTT
CDR3 protein: CASSVSGNTIYF

J gene: TRBJ2-7
V gene: TRBV9
D gene: TRBD1
CDR3 length: 14
clone size: -
CDR3 DNA: TGTGCCAGCAGCGGTGAGGGACAGTTCTACGAGCAGTACTTC
CDR3 protein: CASSGEGQFYEQYF

J gene: TRBJ1-2
V gene: TRBV7-2
D gene: TRBD1
CDR3 length: 13
clone size: -
CDR3 DNA: TGTGCCAGCAGCCGGGACAGGGAGAATGGCTACACCTTC
CDR3 protein: CASSRDRENGYTF

J gene: TRBJ2-7
V gene: TRBV30
D gene: TRBD1
CDR3 length: 14
clone size: -
CDR3 DNA: TGTGCCTGGAGTGGTGGACAGGGGGAGAGAGAGCAGTACTTC
CDR3 protein: CAWSGGQGEREQYF

J gene: TRBJ2-7
V gene: TRBV3-1/TRBV3-2
D gene: TRBD1
CDR3 length: 11
clone size: -
CDR3 DNA: TGTGCCAGCGGACAGGGAGTCGAGCAGTACTTC
CDR3 protein: CASGQGVEQYF

J gene: TRBJ2-2
V gene: TRBV24-1
D gene: TRBD1
CDR3 length: 15
clone size: -
CDR3 DNA: TGTGCCACCAGTTCCGGGACAGGGCCTGCCGGGGAGCTGTTTTTT
CDR3 protein: CATSSGTGPAGELFF

J gene: TRBJ2-2
V gene: TRBV7-2
D gene: -
CDR3 length: 11
clone size: -
CDR3 DNA: TGTGCCACTCAGGGGACCGGGGAGCTGTTTTTT
CDR3 protein: CATQGTGELFF

J gene: TRBJ2-1
V gene: TRBV7-2
D gene: TRBD2
CDR3 length: 15
clone size: -
CDR3 DNA: TGTGCCAGCAGCTATCGCCGGGAGGTCCGCAATGAGCAGTTCTTC
CDR3 protein: CASSYRREVRNEQFF

J gene: TRBJ1-1
V gene: TRBV28
D gene: -
CDR3 length: 15
clone size: -
CDR3 DNA: TGTGCCAGCAGTTCCTTTTCATCAGGGAACACTGAAGCTTTCTTT
CDR3 protein: CASSSFSSGNTEAFF

J gene: TRBJ2-2
V gene: TRBV29-1
D gene: -
CDR3 length: 14
clone size: -
CDR3 DNA: TGCAGCGTTGAAGGCGGGACAGAGAACGGGGAGCTGTTTTTT
CDR3 protein: CSVEGGTENGELFF

J gene: TRBJ2-5
V gene: TRBV7-8
D gene: -
CDR3 length: 17
clone size: few
CDR3 DNA: TGTGCCAGCAGCTTAGCGGGGGGGCCAGGGGTCGGAGAGACCCAGTACTTC
CDR3 protein: CASSLAGGPGVGETQYF

J gene: TRBJ1-2
V gene: TRBV7-9
D gene: TRBD1
CDR3 length: 14
clone size: few
CDR3 DNA: TGTGCCAGCAGCAATACAGGGGCTAACTATGGCTACACCTTC
CDR3 protein: CASSNTGANYGYTF

J gene: TRBJ1-5
V gene: TRBV19
D gene: TRBD1
CDR3 length: 17
clone size: -
CDR3 DNA: TGTGCCAGTCAATGGACAGGGGCGACAACTAGCAATCAGCCCCAGCATTTT
CDR3 protein: CASQWTGATTSNQPQHF